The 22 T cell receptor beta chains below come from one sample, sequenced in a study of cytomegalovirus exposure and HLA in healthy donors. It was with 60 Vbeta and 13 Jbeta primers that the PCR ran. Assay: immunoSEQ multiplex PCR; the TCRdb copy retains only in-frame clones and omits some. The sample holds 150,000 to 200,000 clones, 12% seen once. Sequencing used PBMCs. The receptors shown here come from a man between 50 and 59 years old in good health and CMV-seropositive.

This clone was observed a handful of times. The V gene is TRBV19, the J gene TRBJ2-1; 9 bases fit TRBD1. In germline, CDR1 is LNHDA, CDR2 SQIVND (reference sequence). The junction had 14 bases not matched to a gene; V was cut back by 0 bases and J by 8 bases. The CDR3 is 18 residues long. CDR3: CASSIETGGDRVKYEQFF. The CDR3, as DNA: TGTGCCAGTAGTATAGAGACCGGCGGGGACAGGGTTAAGTATGAGCAGTTCTTC.

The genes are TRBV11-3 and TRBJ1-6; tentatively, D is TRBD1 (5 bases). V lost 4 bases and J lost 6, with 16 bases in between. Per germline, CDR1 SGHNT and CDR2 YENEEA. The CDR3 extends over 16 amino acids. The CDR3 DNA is TGTGCCAGCAGCTCCCCGTTGGGGGGGTCTAATTCACCCCTCCACTTT. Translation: CASSSPLGGSNSPLHF.

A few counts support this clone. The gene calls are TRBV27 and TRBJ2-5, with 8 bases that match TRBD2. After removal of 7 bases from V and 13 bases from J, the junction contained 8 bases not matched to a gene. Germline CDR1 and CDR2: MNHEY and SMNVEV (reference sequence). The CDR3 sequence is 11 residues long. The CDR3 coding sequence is TGTGCCAGCACAGAGCGGGGGCTGACGTACTTC. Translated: CASTERGLTYF.

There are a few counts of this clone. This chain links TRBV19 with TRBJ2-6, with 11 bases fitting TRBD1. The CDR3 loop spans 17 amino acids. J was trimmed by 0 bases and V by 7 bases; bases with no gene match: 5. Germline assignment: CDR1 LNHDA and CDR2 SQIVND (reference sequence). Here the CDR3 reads CASTRTGGSSGANVLTF. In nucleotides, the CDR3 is TGTGCCAGTACCAGGACAGGGGGCAGCTCTGGGGCCAACGTCCTGACTTTC.

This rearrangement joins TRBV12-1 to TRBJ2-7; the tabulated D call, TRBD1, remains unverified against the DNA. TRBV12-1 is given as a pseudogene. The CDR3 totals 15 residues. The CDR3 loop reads CASSASLGQSYEQYF. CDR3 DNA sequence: TGTGCCAGCAGCGCCTCCCTGGGACAGTCTTACGAGCAGTACTTC.

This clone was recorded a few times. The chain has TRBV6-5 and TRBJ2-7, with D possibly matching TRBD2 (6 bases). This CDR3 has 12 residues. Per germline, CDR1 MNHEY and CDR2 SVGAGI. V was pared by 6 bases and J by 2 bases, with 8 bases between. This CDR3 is CASSRGTYEQYF. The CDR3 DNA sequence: TGTGCCAGCAGCCGGGGGACCTACGAGCAGTACTTC.

CDR3 protein: CASSPDFEPGELFF. The CDR3 coding sequence is TGTGCCAGCAGCCCCGACTTCGAACCCGGGGAGCTGTTTTTT. This chain links TRBV5-6 with TRBJ2-2; D is ambiguous. V was shortened by 4 bases and J by 6 bases, with 13 bases between the two germline ends. Germline CDR1 is SGHDT and CDR2 is YYEEEE. This CDR3 spans 14 amino acids.

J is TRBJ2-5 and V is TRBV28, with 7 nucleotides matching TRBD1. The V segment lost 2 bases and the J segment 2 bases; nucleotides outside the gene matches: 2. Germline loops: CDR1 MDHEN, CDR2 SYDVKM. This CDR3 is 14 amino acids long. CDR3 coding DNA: TGTGCCAGCAGTTTAGGGGGACAGCAAGAGACCCAGTACTTC. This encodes CASSLGGQQETQYF.

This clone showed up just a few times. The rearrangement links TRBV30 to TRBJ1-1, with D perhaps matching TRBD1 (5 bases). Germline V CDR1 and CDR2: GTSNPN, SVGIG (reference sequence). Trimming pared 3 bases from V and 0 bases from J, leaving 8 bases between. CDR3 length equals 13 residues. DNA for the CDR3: TGTGCCTGGAGCAAACAGGTGAACACTGAAGCTTTCTTT. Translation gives CAWSKQVNTEAFF.

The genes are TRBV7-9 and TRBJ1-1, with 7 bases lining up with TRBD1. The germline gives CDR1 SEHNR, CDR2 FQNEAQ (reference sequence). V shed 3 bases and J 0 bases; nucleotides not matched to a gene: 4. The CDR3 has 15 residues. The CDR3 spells CASSFSGGMNTEAFF. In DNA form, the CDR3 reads TGTGCCAGCAGCTTCTCAGGGGGGATGAACACTGAAGCTTTCTTT.

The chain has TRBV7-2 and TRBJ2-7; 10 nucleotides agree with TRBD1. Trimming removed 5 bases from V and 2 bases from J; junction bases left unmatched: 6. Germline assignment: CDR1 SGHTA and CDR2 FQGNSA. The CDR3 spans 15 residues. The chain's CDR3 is CASSKDRGKTYEQYV. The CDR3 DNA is TGTGCCAGCAGCAAGGACAGGGGGAAAACCTACGAGCAGTACGTC.

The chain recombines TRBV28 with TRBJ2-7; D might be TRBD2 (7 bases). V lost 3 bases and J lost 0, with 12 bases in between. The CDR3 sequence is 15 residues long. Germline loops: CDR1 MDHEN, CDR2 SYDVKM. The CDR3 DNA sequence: TGTGCCAGCAGTTTGGGGGGGCTGGTCTCCTACGAGCAGTACGTC. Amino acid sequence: CASSLGGLVSYEQYV.

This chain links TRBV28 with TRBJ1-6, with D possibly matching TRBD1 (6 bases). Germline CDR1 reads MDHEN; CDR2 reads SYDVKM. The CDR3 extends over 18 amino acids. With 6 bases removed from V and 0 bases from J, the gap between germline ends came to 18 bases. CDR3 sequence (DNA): TGTGCCAGCAGATCCCTTCACAGGGCAGGCTCCTATAATTCACCCCTCCACTTT. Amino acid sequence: CASRSLHRAGSYNSPLHF.

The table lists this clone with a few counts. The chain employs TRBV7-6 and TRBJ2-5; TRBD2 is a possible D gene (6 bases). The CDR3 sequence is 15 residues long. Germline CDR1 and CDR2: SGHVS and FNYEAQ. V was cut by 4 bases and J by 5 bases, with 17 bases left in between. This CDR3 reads CASSSPGRGVETQYF. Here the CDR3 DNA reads TGTGCCAGCAGCTCTCCGGGCCGCGGGGTGGAGACCCAGTACTTC.

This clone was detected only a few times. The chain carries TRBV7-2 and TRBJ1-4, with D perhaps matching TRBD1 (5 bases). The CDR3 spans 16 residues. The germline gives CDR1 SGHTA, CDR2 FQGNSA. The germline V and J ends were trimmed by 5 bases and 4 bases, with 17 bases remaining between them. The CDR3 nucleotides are TGTGCCAGCAGCCCCATGGGGGAGGTGCTTAATGAAAAACTGTTTTTT. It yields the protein CASSPMGEVLNEKLFF.

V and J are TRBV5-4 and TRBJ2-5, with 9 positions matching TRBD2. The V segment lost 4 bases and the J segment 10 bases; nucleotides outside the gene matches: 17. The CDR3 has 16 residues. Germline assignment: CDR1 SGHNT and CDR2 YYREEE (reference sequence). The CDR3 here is CASSPLAGRQVGGQYF. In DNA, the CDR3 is TGTGCCAGCAGCCCCCTAGCGGGGAGACAAGTAGGGGGCCAGTACTTC.

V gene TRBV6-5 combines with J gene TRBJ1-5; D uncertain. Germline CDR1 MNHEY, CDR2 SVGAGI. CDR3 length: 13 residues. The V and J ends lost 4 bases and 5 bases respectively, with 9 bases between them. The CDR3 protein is CASSSYKYQPQHF. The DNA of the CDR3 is TGTGCCAGCAGTTCCTATAAGTATCAGCCCCAGCATTTT.

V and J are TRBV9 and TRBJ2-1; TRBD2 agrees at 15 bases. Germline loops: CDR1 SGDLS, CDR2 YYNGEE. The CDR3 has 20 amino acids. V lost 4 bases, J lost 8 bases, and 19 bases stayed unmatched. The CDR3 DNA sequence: TGTGCCAGCAGCCCTCAAACTCCCGGGACTAGCGGGGGGTTCGGGGATGAGCAGTTCTTC. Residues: CASSPQTPGTSGGFGDEQFF.

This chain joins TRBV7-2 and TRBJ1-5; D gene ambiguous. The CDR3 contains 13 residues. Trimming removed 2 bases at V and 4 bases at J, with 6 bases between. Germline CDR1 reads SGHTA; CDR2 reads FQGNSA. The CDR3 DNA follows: TGTGCCAGCAGCTTAAGGAGTAATCAGCCCCAGCATTTT. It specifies CASSLRSNQPQHF. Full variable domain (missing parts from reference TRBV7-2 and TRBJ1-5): GAGVSQSPSNKVTEKGKDVELRCDPISGHTALYWYRQSLGQGLEFLIYFQGNSAPDKSGLPSDRFSAERTGGSVSTLTIQRTQQEDSAVYLCASSLRSNQPQHFGDGTRLSIL.

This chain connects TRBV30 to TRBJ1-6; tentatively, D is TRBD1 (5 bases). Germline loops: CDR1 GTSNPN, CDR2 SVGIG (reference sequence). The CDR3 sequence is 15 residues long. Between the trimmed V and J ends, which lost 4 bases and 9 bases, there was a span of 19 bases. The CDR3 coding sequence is TGTGCCTGGACCCATGGACACCTCTCTAGTTCACCCCTCCACTTT. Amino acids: CAWTHGHLSSSPLHF.

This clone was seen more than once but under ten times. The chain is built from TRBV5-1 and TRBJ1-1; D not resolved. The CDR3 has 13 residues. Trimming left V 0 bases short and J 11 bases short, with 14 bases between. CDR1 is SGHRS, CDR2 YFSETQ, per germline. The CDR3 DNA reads TGCGCCAGCAGCTTGGAAGGCGGTAATTTCGCTTTCTTT. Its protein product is CASSLEGGNFAFF.

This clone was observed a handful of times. The CDR3 nucleotides read TGTGCCAGTATTGGGCCACAGGGGTTCGAGCCCCAGCATTTT. It translates to CASIGPQGFEPQHF. V gene TRBV19 combines with J gene TRBJ1-5; 7 nucleotides line up with TRBD1. The CDR3 length is 14 residues. Trimming at V came to 7 bases and at J to 8 bases, leaving 11 bases not matched to a gene. The germline gives CDR1 LNHDA, CDR2 SQIVND (reference sequence).